The 21 T cell receptor beta chains in this list originate from one sample, sequenced in a study of cytotoxic CD8 clonotypes in ibrutinib-treated CLL. Produced via immunoSEQ multiplex PCR; TCRdb's table is partial and in-frame only. The top ten clones hold approximately 15% of a sample with about 30,000 clones, 55% to 65% of them seen once. The material sequenced was PBMCs, taken before ibrutinib treatment. All receptors derive from a human donor with chronic lymphocytic leukemia.

The table lists this clone with a few counts. This rearrangement joins TRBV5-6 to TRBJ1-1; D gene ambiguous. Trimming took off 3 bases at V and 0 bases at J, with 12 bases between the two ends. Germline V gene lookup returns CDR1 SGHDT and CDR2 YYEEEE. This CDR3 region has 15 residues. CDR3 DNA: TGTGCCAGCAGCTGGCCAGGTGGGATGAACACTGAAGCTTTCTTT. Its translation is CASSWPGGMNTEAFF.

This clone was recorded a few times. V gene TRBV6-1 combines with J gene TRBJ1-1; D gene ambiguous. The CDR3 spans 14 residues. Between the trimmed V and J ends, which lost 2 bases and 2 bases, there was a span of 9 bases. CDR1 MNHNS and CDR2 SASEGT come from the germline V gene. The CDR3 DNA reads TGTGCCAGCAGTGAATTGATGCGTAACACTGAAGCTTTCTTT. Translation gives CASSELMRNTEAFF.

This chain links TRBV5-1 with TRBJ1-1; D is perhaps TRBD1 (5 bases). The germline CDR1 and CDR2 sequences are SGHRS and YFSETQ. V was pared by 3 bases and J by 1 base, with 7 bases between. There are 13 residues in the CDR3. Here the CDR3 DNA reads TGCGCCAGCAGCTCGACAGAGAACACTGAAGCTTTCTTT. It translates to CASSSTENTEAFF.

The chain combines TRBV18 with TRBJ2-1; TRBD1 aligns across 9 bases. Germline V gene sequence: CDR1 KGHSH, CDR2 LQKENI. V gave up 6 bases and J gave up 0 bases; unmatched junction bases: 6. The CDR3 runs to 16 residues. CDR3 DNA: TGTGCCAGCTCCCCCGGACAGGGGAACTCCTACAATGAGCAGTTCTTC. This codes for CASSPGQGNSYNEQFF.

V and J are TRBV4-1 and TRBJ2-1, with 10 bases lining up with TRBD2. Trimming removed 0 bases from V and 4 bases from J; junction bases left unmatched: 3. CDR1 and CDR2 from the germline V gene are MGHRA and YSYEKL. This CDR3 contains 16 residues. The CDR3 protein is CASSQEGLAAYNEQFF. The CDR3, as DNA: TGCGCCAGCAGCCAAGAAGGACTAGCGGCTTACAATGAGCAGTTCTTC.

V gene TRBV5-5 combines with J gene TRBJ2-7, with TRBD1 identical over 7 bases. The CDR3 length is 13 residues. The V gene's germline CDR1 is SGHKS and CDR2 YYEKEE (reference sequence). Trimming removed 3 bases from V and 2 bases from J; junction bases left unmatched: 2. This CDR3 reads CASSSGQTYEQYF. The CDR3 region has the DNA TGTGCCAGCAGCTCGGGACAGACCTACGAGCAGTACTTC.

The chain uses TRBV4-2 and TRBJ1-6; 10 bases fit TRBD1. This CDR3 has 17 amino acids. V dropped 1 base and J dropped 9; count of bases not matched to a gene: 9. In germline, CDR1 is LGHNA, CDR2 YNFKEQ. The CDR3 here is CASSQATSGQGPSPLHF. DNA for the CDR3: TGTGCCAGCAGCCAAGCTACATCGGGACAGGGGCCTTCACCCCTCCACTTT.

The chain uses TRBV7-2 and TRBJ2-3, with unresolved D. V lost 1 base, J lost 6 bases, and 11 bases lay in between. This CDR3 region has 14 residues. Per the germline V gene, CDR1 is SGHTA and CDR2 is FQGNSA. The CDR3 DNA follows: TGTGCCAGCAGCTTAGGTTACCTACTGGATACGCAGTATTTT. Its protein is CASSLGYLLDTQYF.

The rearrangement links TRBV28 to TRBJ1-6; TRBD1 agrees at 7 bases. The J segment lost 10 bases and the V segment lost 7 bases, leaving 10 bases of the junction unmatched. CDR3 size: 14 residues. CDR1 and CDR2 (germline): MDHEN, SYDVKM. The CDR3 reads CASTTGKIGSPLHF. CDR3 DNA sequence: TGTGCCAGCACGACAGGGAAAATTGGATCACCCCTCCACTTT.

This clone showed up just once. This chain connects TRBV19 to TRBJ2-7; TRBD1 aligns across 8 bases. Germline CDR1 and CDR2: LNHDA and SQIVND (reference sequence). Trimming cost V 4 bases and J 3 bases; bases outside gene matches: 5. This CDR3 comprises 14 residues. CDR3 DNA sequence: TGTGCCAGTAGTACCATTGACAGGGGCTACGAGCAGTACTTC. Its translation: CASSTIDRGYEQYF.

By share, this clone ranks as medium-sized. This chain links TRBV7-9 with TRBJ1-3; a weak D match, TRBD1 (6 bases). The germline V and J ends were trimmed by 3 bases and 1 base, with 10 bases remaining between them. Germline values: CDR1 SEHNR, CDR2 FQNEAQ (reference sequence). The CDR3 has 15 amino acids. The CDR3 DNA reads TGTGCCAGCAGCTTCGGGGGGCGATCTGGAAACACCATATATTTT. It specifies CASSFGGRSGNTIYF.

This clone came up once. V gene TRBV2 combines with J gene TRBJ2-1; D unclear. CDR1 and CDR2 from the germline V gene are SNHLY and FYNNEI. V was pared by 4 bases and J by 0 bases, with 10 bases between. The CDR3 loop spans 15 amino acids. CDR3 loop: CASSGRASSYNEQFF. The CDR3, as DNA: TGTGCCAGCAGTGGACGGGCGAGCTCCTACAATGAGCAGTTCTTC.

This chain joins TRBV5-1 and TRBJ2-4; 9 bases line up with TRBD2. The length of the CDR3 is 16 residues. The trim removed 0 bases at V and 6 bases at J, leaving 7 bases unmatched. Germline V gene lookup returns CDR1 SGHRS and CDR2 YFSETQ. The CDR3 DNA reads TGCGCCAGCAGCTTGGTTGCTAGCGGGAACGGAAACATTCAGTACTTC. It is translated as CASSLVASGNGNIQYF.

The genes are TRBV28 and TRBJ2-3, with D unclear. In germline, CDR1 is MDHEN, CDR2 SYDVKM. This CDR3 is 12 amino acids long. Trimming stripped 1 base from V and 4 bases from J, with 3 bases between. CDR3 nucleotide sequence: TGTGCCAGCAGTTTATCGGCAGATACGCAGTATTTT. This sequence encodes CASSLSADTQYF.

The chain combines TRBV5-1 with TRBJ2-1; possibly TRBD2 for D (6 bases). Trimming removed 4 bases at V and 5 bases at J, with 19 bases between. Germline CDR1 reads SGHRS; CDR2 reads YFSETQ. This CDR3 has 16 residues. Here the CDR3 reads CASSPLPGGADNEQFF. Here the CDR3 DNA reads TGCGCCAGCAGCCCCCTCCCAGGAGGGGCTGACAATGAGCAGTTCTTC.

The CDR3 coding sequence is TGTGCCAGCTCACCGACGGGACAGGGGCCGACAGATACGCAGTATTTT. This sequence encodes CASSPTGQGPTDTQYF. The genes are TRBV18 and TRBJ2-3; 10 bases line up with TRBD1. V lost 3 bases and J lost 3; bases outside the gene matches: 6. CDR1 is KGHSH and CDR2 is LQKENI in the germline V gene. This CDR3 region has 16 residues.

In this sample, this clone turned up a few times. The rearrangement joins TRBV29-1 to TRBJ2-5; D is undetermined. Trimming left V 7 bases short and J 4 bases short, with 7 bases between. CDR1 is SQVTM, CDR2 ANQGSEA, per germline. The CDR3 spans 10 residues. The CDR3 spells CSGGAETQYF. The CDR3 region has the DNA TGCAGCGGAGGAGCAGAGACCCAGTACTTC.

V gene TRBV30 combines with J gene TRBJ1-2, with D unclear. Germline V gene data show CDR1 as GTSNPN and CDR2 as SVGIG (reference sequence). This CDR3 comprises 11 residues. Trimming removed 0 bases from V and 11 bases from J, with 10 bases in between. This chain's CDR3 is CAWSVSETYTF. The CDR3 coding sequence is TGTGCCTGGAGTGTAAGCGAGACTTACACCTTC.

This chain links TRBV7-9 with TRBJ2-2; D may be TRBD2 (5 bases). The CDR3 covers 13 residues. Germline lookup yields CDR1 SEHNR and CDR2 FQNEAQ (reference sequence). V was pared by 6 bases and J by 7 bases, with 12 bases between. CDR3 nucleotide sequence: TGTGCCAGCAGATCCGCCGGGGTCGGGGAGCTGTTTTTT. It translates to CASRSAGVGELFF.

The chain employs TRBV19 and TRBJ1-2; D perhaps matches TRBD1 (5 bases). The CDR3 is made up of 18 amino acids. The germline V and J ends were trimmed by 2 bases and 4 bases, with 23 bases remaining between them. The germline V gene encodes CDR1 LNHDA and CDR2 SQIVND (reference sequence). In DNA form, the CDR3 reads TGTGCCAGTAGTATATCAGGCCCAGGGTTCCCATCGGTCTATGGCTACACCTTC. The encoded protein is CASSISGPGFPSVYGYTF.

This clone has just a few counts. V and J are TRBV18 and TRBJ2-7, with D uncertain. The V end was cut by 4 bases, the J end by 3 bases, with 10 bases between. Per the germline V gene, CDR1 is KGHSH and CDR2 is LQKENI. CDR3 length: 13 amino acids. The CDR3 reads CASSHLPYYEQYF. CDR3 bases: TGTGCCAGCTCACACCTGCCCTACTACGAGCAGTACTTC.